The T cell receptor beta chain under discussion was sequenced for a study of blood T cells in healthy people across ages. CDR1 and CDR2 from the germline V gene are SGHTA and FQGNSA. The CDR3 runs 15 residues. Trimming took 1 base from V and 2 from J, leaving 10 bases between them. The use of a sample-barcoded 5' primer and a J-beta primer mix characterized a second PCR of roughly 6 to 11 cycles. TCRdb redid the calling of the 5' RACE reads with MiXCR, one entry per CDR3 protein. Here the sample spans 450,000 to 700,000 distinct CDR3 sequences, 27% being singletons. This clonotype showed up just once.

The sequenced material came from blood. The source of this sequence is a woman in her 70s in good health. This chain joins TRBV7-2 and TRBJ2-3, with D unresolved. CDR3 nucleotides: TGTGCCAGCAGCTTAGTGCCCCCCTTCACAGATACGCAGTATTTT. Protein sequence: CASSLVPPFTDTQYF.